The source of this T cell receptor (beta chain) is a study of beta chain features in type 1 diabetes. The germline V gene has CDR1 ENHRY and CDR2 SYGVKD. The length of the CDR3 is 14 residues. J gave up 4 bases and V 3 bases, and 5 bases lay outside the gene matches. Sequencing targeted expressed TCRB transcripts, as all isolated RNA had been reverse transcribed. Some clones are missing from TCRdb's copy, which holds only in-frame ones; the method was immunoSEQ multiplex PCR. This table holds approximately 600,000 clones, over 10% found once. Findings and caveats of the study: The study found fewer insertions and more deletions at VDJ junctions in type 1 diabetes patients. Across all four CD4+ subsets, people with type 1 diabetes showed modestly shorter TCRB CDR3s. High-TCR-expressing cells could be over-represented by cDNA sequencing.

This clone appeared a few times. Its antigen is unknown. This TCR came from a man younger than 40 with type 1 diabetes. Sequencing was done on a sample of naive CD4+ T cells from blood. This rearrangement joins TRBV10-3 to TRBJ1-2; 7 bases are a match to TRBD1. The CDR3, as DNA: TGTGCCATCAGTGACAAGGGGGCGGGCTATGGCTACACCTTC. Translated, it gives CAISDKGAGYGYTF.